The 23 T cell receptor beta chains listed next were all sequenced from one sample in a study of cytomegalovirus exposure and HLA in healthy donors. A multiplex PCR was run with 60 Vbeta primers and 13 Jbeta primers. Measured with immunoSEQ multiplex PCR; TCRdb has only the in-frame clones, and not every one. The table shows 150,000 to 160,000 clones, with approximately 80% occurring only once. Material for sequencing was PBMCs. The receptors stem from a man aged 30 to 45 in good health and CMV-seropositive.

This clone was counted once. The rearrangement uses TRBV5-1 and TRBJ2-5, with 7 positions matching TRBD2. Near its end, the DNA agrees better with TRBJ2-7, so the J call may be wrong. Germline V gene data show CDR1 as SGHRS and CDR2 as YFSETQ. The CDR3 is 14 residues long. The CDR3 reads CATSASGSSYEQYF. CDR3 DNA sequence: TGCGCCACCTCGGCTAGCGGTAGCTCCTACGAGCAGTACTTC.

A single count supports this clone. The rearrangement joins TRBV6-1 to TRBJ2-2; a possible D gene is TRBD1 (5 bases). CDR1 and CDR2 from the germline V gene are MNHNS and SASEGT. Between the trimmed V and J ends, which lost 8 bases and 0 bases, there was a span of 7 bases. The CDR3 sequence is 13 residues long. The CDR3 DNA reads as TGTGCCAGCTGGGGCTCGAACACCGGGGAGCTGTTTTTT. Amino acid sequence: CASWGSNTGELFF.

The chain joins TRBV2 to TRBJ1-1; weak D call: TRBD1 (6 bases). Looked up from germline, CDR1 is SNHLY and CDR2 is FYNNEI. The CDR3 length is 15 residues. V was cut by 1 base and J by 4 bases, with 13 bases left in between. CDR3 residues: CASSEVAQGSTEAFF. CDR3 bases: TGTGCCAGCAGTGAAGTAGCCCAGGGGAGCACTGAAGCTTTCTTT.

The CDR3, as DNA: TGTGCCAGCAGCTCCGACCTGACAGGGGGTATCGGTGGCTACACCTTC. Amino acids: CASSSDLTGGIGGYTF. The genes are TRBV5-4 and TRBJ1-2; TRBD1 agrees at 9 bases. V trimming: 3 bases; J trimming: 7 bases; junction bases outside the gene matches: 13. CDR1 is SGHNT, CDR2 YYREEE, per germline (reference sequence). CDR3 length: 16 residues.

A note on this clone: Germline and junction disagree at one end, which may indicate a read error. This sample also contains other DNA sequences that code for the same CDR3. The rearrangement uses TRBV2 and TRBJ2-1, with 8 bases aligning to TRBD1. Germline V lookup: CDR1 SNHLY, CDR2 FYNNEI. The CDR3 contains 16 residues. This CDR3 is CASSEAHRGTGNEQFF. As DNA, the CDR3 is TGTGCCAGTAGTGAAGCTCACAGGGGGACTGGCAATGAGCAGTTCTTC.

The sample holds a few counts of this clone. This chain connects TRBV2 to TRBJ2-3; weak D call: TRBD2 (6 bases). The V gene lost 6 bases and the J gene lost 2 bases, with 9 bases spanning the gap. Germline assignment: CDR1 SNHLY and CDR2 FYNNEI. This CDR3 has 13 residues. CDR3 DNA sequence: TGTGCCAGCAGGACTAGACCCACAGATACGCAGTATTTT. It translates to CASRTRPTDTQYF. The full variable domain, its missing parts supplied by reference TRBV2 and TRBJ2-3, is EPEVTQTPSHQVTQMGQEVILRCVPISNHLYFYWYRQILGQKVEFLVSFYNNEISEKSEIFDDQFSVERPDGSNFTLKIRSTKLEDSAMYFCASRTRPTDTQYFGPGTRLTVL.

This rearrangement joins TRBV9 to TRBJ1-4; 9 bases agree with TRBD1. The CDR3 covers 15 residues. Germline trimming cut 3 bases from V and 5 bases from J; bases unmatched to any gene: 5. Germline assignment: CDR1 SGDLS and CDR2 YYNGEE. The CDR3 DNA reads TGTGCCAGCAGCGAGACAGGGGGAAGGAATGAAAAACTGTTTTTT. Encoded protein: CASSETGGRNEKLFF. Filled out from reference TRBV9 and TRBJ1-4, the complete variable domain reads DSGVTQTPKHLITATGQRVTLRCSPRSGDLSVYWYQQSLDQGLQFLIQYYNGEERAKGNILERFSAQQFPDLHSELNLSSLELGDSALYFCASSETGGRNEKLFFGSGTQLSVL.

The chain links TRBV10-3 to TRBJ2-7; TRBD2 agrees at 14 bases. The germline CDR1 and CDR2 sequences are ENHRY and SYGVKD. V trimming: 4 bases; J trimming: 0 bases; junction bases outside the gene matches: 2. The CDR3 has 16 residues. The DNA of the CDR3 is TGTGCCATCAGTGCCGGGACTAGCGGGAGCTCCTACGAGCAGTACTTC. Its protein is CAISAGTSGSSYEQYF.

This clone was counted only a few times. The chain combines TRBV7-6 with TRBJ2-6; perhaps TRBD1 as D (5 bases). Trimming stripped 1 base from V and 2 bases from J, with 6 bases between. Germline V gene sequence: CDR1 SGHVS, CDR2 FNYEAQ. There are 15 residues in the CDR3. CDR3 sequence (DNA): TGTGCCAGCAGCTTAGTAGGGGCTGGGGCCAACGTCCTGACTTTC. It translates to CASSLVGAGANVLTF.

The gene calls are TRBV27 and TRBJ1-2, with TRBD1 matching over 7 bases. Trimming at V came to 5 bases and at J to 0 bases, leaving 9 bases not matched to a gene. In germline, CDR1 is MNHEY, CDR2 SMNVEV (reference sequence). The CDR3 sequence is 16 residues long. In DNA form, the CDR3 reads TGTGCCAGCAGTCCTATCCGGGACAGCACTAACTATGGCTACACCTTC. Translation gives CASSPIRDSTNYGYTF.

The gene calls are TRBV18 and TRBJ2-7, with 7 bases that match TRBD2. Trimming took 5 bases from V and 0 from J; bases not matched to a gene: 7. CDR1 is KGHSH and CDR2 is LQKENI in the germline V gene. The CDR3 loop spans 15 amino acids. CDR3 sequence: CASSVGGSGSYEQYF. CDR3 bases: TGTGCCAGCTCAGTTGGCGGGAGCGGCTCCTACGAGCAGTACTTC.

The CDR3 loop is CASTPLYQGYEQYF. In DNA form, the CDR3 reads TGTGCCAGCACTCCGCTCTACCAGGGCTACGAGCAGTACTTC. The chain is built from TRBV6-1 and TRBJ2-7, with D maybe TRBD1 (5 bases). The CDR3 length is 14 residues. V was trimmed by 7 bases and J by 3 bases, leaving 16 bases between them. The germline gives CDR1 MNHNS, CDR2 SASEGT.

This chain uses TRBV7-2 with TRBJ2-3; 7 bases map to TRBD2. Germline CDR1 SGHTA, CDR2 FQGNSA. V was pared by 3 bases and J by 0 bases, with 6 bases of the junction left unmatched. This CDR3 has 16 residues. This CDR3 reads CASSFSAGTSTDTQYF. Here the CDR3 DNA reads TGTGCCAGCAGCTTTTCAGCGGGGACTAGCACAGATACGCAGTATTTT.

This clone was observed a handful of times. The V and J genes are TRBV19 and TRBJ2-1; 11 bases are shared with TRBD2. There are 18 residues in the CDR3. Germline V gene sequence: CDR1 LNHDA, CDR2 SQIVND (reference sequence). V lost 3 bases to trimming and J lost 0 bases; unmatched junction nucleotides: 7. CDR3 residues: CASSMFRGLAVSYNEQFF. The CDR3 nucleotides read TGTGCCAGTAGTATGTTTCGGGGACTAGCGGTCTCCTACAATGAGCAGTTCTTC.

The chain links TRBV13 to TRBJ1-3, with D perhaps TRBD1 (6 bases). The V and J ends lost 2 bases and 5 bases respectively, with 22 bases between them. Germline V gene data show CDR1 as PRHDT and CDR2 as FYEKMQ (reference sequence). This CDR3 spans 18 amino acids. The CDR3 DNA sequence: TGTGCCAGCAGCTTACCACTAGACAGGATCGGAGCCCGAAACACCATATATTTT. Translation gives CASSLPLDRIGARNTIYF.

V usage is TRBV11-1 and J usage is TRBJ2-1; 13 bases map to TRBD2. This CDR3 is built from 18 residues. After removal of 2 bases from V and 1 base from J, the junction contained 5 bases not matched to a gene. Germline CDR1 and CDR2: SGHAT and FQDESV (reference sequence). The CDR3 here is CASSLRTSGRLSYNEQFF. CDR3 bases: TGTGCCAGCAGCTTACGGACTAGCGGGAGATTATCCTACAATGAGCAGTTCTTC.

The CDR3 loop reads CASTNRGLRQPQHF. CDR3 nucleotides: TGTGCCAGCACTAACAGGGGGCTCAGACAGCCCCAGCATTTT. V and J are TRBV28 and TRBJ1-5; the match to TRBD1 covers 9 bases. Germline-derived CDR1 and CDR2 are MDHEN and SYDVKM. The CDR3 has 14 residues. The V segment lost 7 bases and the J segment 7 bases; nucleotides outside the gene matches: 8.

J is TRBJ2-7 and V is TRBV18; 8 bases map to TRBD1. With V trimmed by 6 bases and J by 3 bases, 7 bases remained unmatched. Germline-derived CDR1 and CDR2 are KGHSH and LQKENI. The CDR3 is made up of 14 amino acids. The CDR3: CASSDGQGGYEQYF. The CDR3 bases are TGTGCCAGCTCGGACGGACAGGGCGGCTACGAGCAGTACTTC.

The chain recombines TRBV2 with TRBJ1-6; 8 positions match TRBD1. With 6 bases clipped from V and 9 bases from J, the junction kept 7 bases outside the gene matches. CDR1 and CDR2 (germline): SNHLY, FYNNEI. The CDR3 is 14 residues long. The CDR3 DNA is TGTGCCAGCAGCCAAGACAGGGGAGGTTCACCCCTCCACTTT. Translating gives CASSQDRGGSPLHF.

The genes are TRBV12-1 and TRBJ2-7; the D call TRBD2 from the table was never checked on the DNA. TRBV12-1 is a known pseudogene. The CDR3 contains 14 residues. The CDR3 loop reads CASSFGTSGIEQYF. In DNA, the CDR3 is TGTGCCAGCAGCTTTGGGACTAGCGGGATTGAGCAGTACTTC.

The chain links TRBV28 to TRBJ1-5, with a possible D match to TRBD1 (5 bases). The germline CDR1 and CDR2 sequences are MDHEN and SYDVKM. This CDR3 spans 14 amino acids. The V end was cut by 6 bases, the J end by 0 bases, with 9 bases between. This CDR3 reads CASRGGNSNQPQHF. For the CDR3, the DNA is TGTGCCAGCAGGGGGGGAAATAGCAATCAGCCCCAGCATTTT.

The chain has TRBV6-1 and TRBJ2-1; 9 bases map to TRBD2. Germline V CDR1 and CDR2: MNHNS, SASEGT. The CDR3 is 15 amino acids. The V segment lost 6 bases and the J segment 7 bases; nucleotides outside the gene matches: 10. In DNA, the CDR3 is TGTGCCAGCAGCCGATTTAGCGGGAGTTCAAATGAGCAGTTCTTC. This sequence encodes CASSRFSGSSNEQFF.

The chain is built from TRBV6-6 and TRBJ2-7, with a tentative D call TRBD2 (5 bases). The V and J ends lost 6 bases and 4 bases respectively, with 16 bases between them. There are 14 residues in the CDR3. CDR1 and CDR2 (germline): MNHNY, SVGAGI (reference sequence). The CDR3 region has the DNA TGTGCCAGCAGGTTCCGGGATGTAGAGTACGAGCAGTACTTC. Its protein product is CASRFRDVEYEQYF.